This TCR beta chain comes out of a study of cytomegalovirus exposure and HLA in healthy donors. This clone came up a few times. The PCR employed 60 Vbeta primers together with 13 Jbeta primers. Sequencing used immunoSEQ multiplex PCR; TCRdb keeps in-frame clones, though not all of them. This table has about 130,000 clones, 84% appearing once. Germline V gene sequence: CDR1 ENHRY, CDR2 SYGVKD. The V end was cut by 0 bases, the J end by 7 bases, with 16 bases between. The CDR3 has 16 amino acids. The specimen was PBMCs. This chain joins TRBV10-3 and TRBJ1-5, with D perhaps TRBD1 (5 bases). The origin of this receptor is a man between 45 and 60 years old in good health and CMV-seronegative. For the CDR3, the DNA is TGTGCCATCAGTGAGTCGAACTGGGGGGGAAGCCAGCCCCAGCATTTT. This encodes CAISESNWGGSQPQHF.